Described below is a single T cell receptor (beta chain) sequence and its context. Antigen unknown. Germline assignment: CDR1 ENHRY and CDR2 SYGVKD. Trimming took off 4 bases at V and 0 bases at J, with 10 bases between the two ends. The CDR3 has 16 amino acids. Sample time point: cycle 4 day 1 (C4D1), after 6 weeks of nivolumab. Each and every patient relapsed after autologous stem cell transplantation, and patients got differing brentuximab vedotin exposure. This entry belongs to a study of PD-1 blockade in classical Hodgkin lymphoma. TCRdb's copy holds only in-frame clones and misses some; the assay was immunoSEQ multiplex PCR. This sample carries about 39,000 clones, approximately 78% of them seen once, and the ten largest clones take around 37%. Findings of the study overall: The baseline diversity of complete responders showed similarity to that of newly diagnosed patients. Newly diagnosed patients reportedly trailed healthy donors in baseline TCR diversity.

The chain has TRBV10-3 and TRBJ2-6; D gene ambiguous. The clonotype was recovered from a human donor with classical Hodgkin lymphoma. This sample comprised peripheral blood mononuclear cells (PBMCs), obtained before the fourth cycle of nivolumab. The CDR3 reads CAISASRSSGANVLTF. The DNA of the CDR3 is TGTGCCATCAGTGCATCCAGATCCTCTGGGGCCAACGTCCTGACTTTC.